This is a list of T cell receptor beta chains from one sample in a study of T-cell reconstitution after alpha-beta-depleted transplantation in children. TCRdb re-called the PCR reads through MiXCR, storing one row per CDR3 protein. The sample comprises 150,000 to 250,000 distinct CDR3 sequences, 6.3% of which are singletons, and around 4.3% rests with the top ten. The material was PBMCs, obtained before TCRalphabeta/CD19-depleted stem cell transplant. The receptors shown here come from a girl under three years old with combined immunodeficiency, due to receive a stem cell transplant. The CDR3 runs from the conserved cysteine through the conserved F or W. A D gene is named only where the DNA matches it firmly. Size is stated for part of the rows, as once, few or many counts, or as a class when the clone is expanded.

j_call v_call d_call clone_size cdr3_length cdr3_aa cdr3_nt
TRBJ2-5 TRBV7-2 TRBD2 many 15 CASSSQAGDTETQYF TGTGCCAGCAGCTCGCAAGCGGGAGACACAGAGACCCAGTACTTC
TRBJ2-7 TRBV3-1 - many 11 CASSQGGGQYF TGTGCCAGCAGCCAAGGAGGAGGGCAGTACTTC
TRBJ2-3 TRBV4-3 - many 15 CASSPDNGYTDTQYF TGCGCCAGCAGCCCGGACAACGGGTACACAGATACGCAGTATTTT
TRBJ2-1 TRBV4-3 TRBD2 many 17 CASSQTGLAGGHYEQFF TGCGCCAGCAGCCAAACGGGACTAGCGGGAGGGCACTATGAGCAGTTCTTC
TRBJ2-2 TRBV7-6 - many 15 CASSPWTANTGELFF TGTGCCAGCAGCCCGTGGACAGCTAACACCGGGGAGCTGTTTTTT
TRBJ2-7 TRBV9 - many 15 CASSVGGDSNYEQYF TGTGCCAGCAGCGTTGGGGGGGACAGCAACTACGAGCAGTACTTC
TRBJ2-2 TRBV19 TRBD1 - 16 CASSLSGTGSTGELFF TGTGCCAGTAGCCTCTCCGGGACAGGGTCCACCGGGGAGCTGTTTTTT
TRBJ2-1 TRBV9 - many 17 CASSVGSWGGAYNEQFF TGTGCCAGCAGCGTAGGGTCTTGGGGCGGGGCTTACAATGAGCAGTTCTTC
TRBJ2-2 TRBV24-1 - many 20 CATSDLPVRGGTENTGELFF TGTGCCACCAGTGATTTGCCAGTCAGGGGAGGCACAGAGAACACCGGGGAGCTGTTTTTT
TRBJ2-2 TRBV27 - many 18 CASSLTPWTLRSPGELFF TGTGCCAGCAGTTTAACGCCCTGGACCCTACGTAGTCCCGGGGAGCTGTTTTTT
TRBJ2-4 TRBV9 TRBD1 many 14 CARTGILAKNIQYF TGTGCCAGGACAGGGATCCTTGCCAAAAACATTCAGTACTTC
TRBJ1-2 TRBV12-5 - many 13 CASALWGGYGYTF TGTGCTAGTGCCCTCTGGGGAGGCTATGGCTACACCTTC
TRBJ2-7 TRBV12-3/TRBV12-4 - many 15 CASSLVAAIFYEQYF TGTGCCAGCAGTTTAGTTGCGGCAATATTCTACGAGCAGTACTTC
TRBJ2-5 TRBV7-8 TRBD2 few 17 CASSRELTSGVQETQYF TGTGCCAGCAGCCGAGAGCTGACTAGCGGGGTCCAAGAGACCCAGTACTTC
TRBJ2-2 TRBV10-3 - many 14 CAITGEANTGELFF TGTGCCATCACAGGGGAAGCGAACACCGGGGAGCTGTTTTTT
TRBJ2-1 TRBV7-2 TRBD2 many 16 CASSATSGDYDNEQFF TGTGCCAGCAGCGCTACTAGCGGAGATTATGACAATGAGCAGTTCTTC
TRBJ2-1 TRBV5-1 - many 17 CASSLWPNAISYNEQFF TGCGCCAGCAGCTTGTGGCCGAACGCTATATCCTACAATGAGCAGTTCTTC
TRBJ1-1 TRBV20-1 - many 15 CSASRIWQESEEAFF TGCAGTGCTAGTAGGATTTGGCAGGAGTCGGAAGAAGCTTTCTTT
TRBJ2-1 TRBV7-9 - many 10 CASTAREQFF TGTGCCAGCACCGCCAGGGAGCAGTTCTTC
TRBJ2-3 TRBV5-1 - few 13 CASSYTQGDTQYF TGCGCCAGCAGCTACACACAGGGAGATACGCAGTATTTT
TRBJ2-1 TRBV11-1 - many 17 CASSLGVGRELHNEQFF TGTGCCAGCAGCTTAGGGGTCGGTCGGGAGCTCCACAATGAGCAGTTCTTC
TRBJ2-3 TRBV27 - many 16 CARHSGAAGHQDTQYF TGTGCCAGGCATTCCGGTGCGGCGGGACACCAGGATACGCAGTATTTT
TRBJ2-7 TRBV27 - many 14 CASSLFGATYEQYF TGTGCCAGCAGTCTTTTTGGGGCCACTTACGAGCAGTACTTC
TRBJ1-1 TRBV12-3/TRBV12-4 - many 11 CASSNAREAFF TGTGCCAGCAGTAATGCCAGGGAAGCTTTCTTT
TRBJ2-5 TRBV4-3 - many 16 CASSQDSQGGGETQYF TGCGCCAGCAGCCAAGATTCGCAGGGAGGGGGAGAGACCCAGTACTTC
TRBJ2-1 TRBV29-1 TRBD2 many 15 CSEYGRDYPLNEQFF TGCAGCGAGTACGGACGGGACTACCCCCTCAATGAGCAGTTCTTC
TRBJ1-1 TRBV4-3 - many 16 CASSQDEGVWSSEAFF TGCGCCAGCAGCCAAGATGAGGGTGTATGGTCTTCTGAAGCTTTCTTT
TRBJ1-1 TRBV5-1 TRBD1 many 14 CASRWKGADTEAFF TGCGCCAGCAGATGGAAGGGGGCGGACACTGAAGCTTTCTTT
TRBJ2-1 TRBV7-9 - many 16 CASSLERLAGYNEQFF TGTGCCAGCAGCTTAGAGCGGCTAGCCGGCTACAATGAGCAGTTCTTC
TRBJ1-1 TRBV5-1 - many 18 CASSLGFGGFGETTEAFF TGCGCCAGCAGCTTGGGTTTTGGGGGGTTCGGGGAGACCACTGAAGCTTTCTTT
TRBJ2-7 TRBV20-1 - many 12 CSASPRGYEQYF TGCAGTGCTAGCCCCCGGGGGTACGAGCAGTACTTC
TRBJ2-1 TRBV12-3/TRBV12-4 TRBD2 many 15 CASSVSGGAPDEQFF TGTGCCAGCAGTGTCTCCGGGGGGGCCCCGGATGAGCAGTTCTTC
TRBJ2-2 TRBV9 TRBD2 many 15 CASSPTSGYTGELFF TGTGCCAGCAGTCCGACTAGCGGCTACACCGGGGAGCTGTTTTTT
TRBJ2-3 TRBV4-3 TRBD2 many 15 CASSQVGLAGGPLYF TGCGCCAGCAGCCAGGTCGGACTAGCGGGGGGACCTTTGTATTTT
TRBJ2-1 TRBV4-3 TRBD2 many 18 CASSQDGLAGGPFNEQFF TGCGCCAGCAGCCAAGATGGTTTGGCGGGAGGGCCCTTCAACGAGCAGTTCTTC
TRBJ2-1 TRBV12-3/TRBV12-4 - many 16 CASSFLGRRGDNEQFF TGTGCCAGCAGTTTTTTGGGGAGGAGGGGAGACAATGAGCAGTTCTTC
TRBJ1-6 TRBV6-2/TRBV6-3 - many 14 CASSTGTKYSPLHF TGTGCCAGCAGTACCGGGACGAAATATTCACCCCTCCACTTT
TRBJ2-2 TRBV12-3/TRBV12-4 - many 16 CASSLGGSLNTGELFF TGTGCCAGCAGTTTAGGGGGTTCCTTAAACACCGGGGAGCTGTTTTTT
TRBJ2-1 TRBV9 TRBD2 many 15 CASSVGGGGADEQFF TGTGCCAGCAGCGTAGGAGGCGGGGGGGCCGATGAGCAGTTCTTC
TRBJ2-1 TRBV9 TRBD2 many 16 CASSDSGGAGYNEQFF TGTGCCAGCAGCGATAGCGGGGGGGCCGGGTACAATGAGCAGTTCTTC
TRBJ1-5 TRBV7-8 TRBD1 many 17 CASSTRDSLYSNQPQHF TGTGCCAGCAGCACCAGGGACAGCCTGTATAGCAATCAGCCCCAGCATTTT
TRBJ2-5 TRBV5-1 TRBD1 many 15 CASSLYGTAQETQYF TGCGCCAGCAGCTTGTACGGGACAGCCCAAGAGACCCAGTACTTC
TRBJ2-7 TRBV20-1 TRBD1 - 16 CSAREPEQGAIDEQYF TGCAGTGCTAGAGAACCGGAACAGGGGGCCATCGACGAGCAGTACTTC